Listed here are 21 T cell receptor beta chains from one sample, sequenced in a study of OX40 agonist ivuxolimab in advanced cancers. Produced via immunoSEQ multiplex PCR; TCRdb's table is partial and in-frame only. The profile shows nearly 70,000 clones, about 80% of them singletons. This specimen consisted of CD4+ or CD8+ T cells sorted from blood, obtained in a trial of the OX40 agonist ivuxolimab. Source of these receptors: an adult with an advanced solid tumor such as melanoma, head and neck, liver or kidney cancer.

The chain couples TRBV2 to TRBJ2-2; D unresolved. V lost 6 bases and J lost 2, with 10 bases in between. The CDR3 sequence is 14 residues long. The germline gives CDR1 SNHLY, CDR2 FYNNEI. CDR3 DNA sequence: TGTGCCAGCAGGCCGGGTCTTAACACCGGGGAGCTGTTTTTT. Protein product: CASRPGLNTGELFF. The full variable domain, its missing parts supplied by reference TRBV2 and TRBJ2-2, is EPEVTQTPSHQVTQMGQEVILRCVPISNHLYFYWYRQILGQKVEFLVSFYNNEISEKSEIFDDQFSVERPDGSNFTLKIRSTKLEDSAMYFCASRPGLNTGELFFGEGSRLTVL.

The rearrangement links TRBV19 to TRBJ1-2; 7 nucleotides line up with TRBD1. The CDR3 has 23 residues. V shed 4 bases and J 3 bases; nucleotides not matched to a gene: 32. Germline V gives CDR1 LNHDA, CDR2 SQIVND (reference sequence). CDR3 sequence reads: CASSTPGGTPVPSRGGDYYGYTF. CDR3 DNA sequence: TGTGCCAGTAGTACCCCGGGGGGGACACCCGTACCTTCGAGAGGGGGCGACTACTATGGCTACACCTTC.

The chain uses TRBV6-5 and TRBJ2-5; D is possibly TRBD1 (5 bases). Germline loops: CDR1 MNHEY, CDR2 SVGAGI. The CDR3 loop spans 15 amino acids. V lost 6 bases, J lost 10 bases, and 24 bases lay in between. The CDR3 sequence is CASSPRPRTDSDQYF. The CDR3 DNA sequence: TGTGCCAGCAGCCCCCGACCTCGTACCGACAGTGACCAGTACTTC.

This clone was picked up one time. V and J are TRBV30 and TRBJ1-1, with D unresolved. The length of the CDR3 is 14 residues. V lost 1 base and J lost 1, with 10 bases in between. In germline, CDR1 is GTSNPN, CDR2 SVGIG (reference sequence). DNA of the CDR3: TGTGCCTGGAGTGGACCGACGAAGAACACTGAAGCTTTCTTT. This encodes CAWSGPTKNTEAFF.

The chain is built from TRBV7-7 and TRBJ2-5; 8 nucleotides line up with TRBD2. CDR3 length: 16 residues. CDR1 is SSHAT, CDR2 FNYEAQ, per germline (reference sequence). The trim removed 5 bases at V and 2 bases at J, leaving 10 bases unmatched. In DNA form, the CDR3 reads TGTGCCAGCAGCGAATACGGTGGGACTAGTCAAGAGACCCAGTACTTC. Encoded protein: CASSEYGGTSQETQYF.

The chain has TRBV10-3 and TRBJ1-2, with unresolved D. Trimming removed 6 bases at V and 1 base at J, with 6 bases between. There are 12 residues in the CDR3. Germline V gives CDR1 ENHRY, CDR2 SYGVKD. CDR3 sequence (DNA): TGTGCCATCAGAAGGGATAACTATGGCTACACCTTC. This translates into CAIRRDNYGYTF.

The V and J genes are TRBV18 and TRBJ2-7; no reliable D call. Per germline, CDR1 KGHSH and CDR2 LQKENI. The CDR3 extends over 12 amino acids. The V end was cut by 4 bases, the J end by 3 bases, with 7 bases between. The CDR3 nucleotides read TGTGCCAGCTCACAGTCGGACTACGAGCAGTACTTC. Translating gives CASSQSDYEQYF.

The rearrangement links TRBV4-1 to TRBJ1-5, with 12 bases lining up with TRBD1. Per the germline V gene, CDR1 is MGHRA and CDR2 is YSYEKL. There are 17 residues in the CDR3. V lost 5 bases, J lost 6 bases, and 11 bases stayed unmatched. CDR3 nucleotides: TGCGCCAGCAGCACCGGTCCGGGACAGGGGGCGAGTCAGCCCCAGCATTTT. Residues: CASSTGPGQGASQPQHF.

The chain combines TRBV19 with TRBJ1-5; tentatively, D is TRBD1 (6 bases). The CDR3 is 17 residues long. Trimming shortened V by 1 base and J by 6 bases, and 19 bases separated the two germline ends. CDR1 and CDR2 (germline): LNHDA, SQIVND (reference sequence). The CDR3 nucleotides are TGTGCCAGTAGTATAGCAACCGCCAGGGGTTCGCGTCAGCCCCAGCATTTT. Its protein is CASSIATARGSRQPQHF.

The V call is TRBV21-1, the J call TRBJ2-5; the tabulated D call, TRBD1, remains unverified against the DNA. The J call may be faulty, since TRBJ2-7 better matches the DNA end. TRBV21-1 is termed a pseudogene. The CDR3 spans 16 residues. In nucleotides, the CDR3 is TGTGCCAGCAGCAAAGCCTCGAGGGACAGGGGGCGCGAGCAGTACTTC. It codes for CASSKASRDRGREQYF.

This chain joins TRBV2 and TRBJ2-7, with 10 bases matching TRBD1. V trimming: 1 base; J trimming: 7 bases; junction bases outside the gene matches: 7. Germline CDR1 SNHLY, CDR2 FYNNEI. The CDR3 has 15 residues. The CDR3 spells CASSEVDRTGGEQYF. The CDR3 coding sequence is TGTGCCAGCAGTGAAGTAGATCGGACAGGGGGTGAGCAGTACTTC.

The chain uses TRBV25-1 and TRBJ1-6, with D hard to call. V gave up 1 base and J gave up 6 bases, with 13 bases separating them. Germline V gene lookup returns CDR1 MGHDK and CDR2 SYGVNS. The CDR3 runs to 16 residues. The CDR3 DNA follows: TGTGCCAGCAGTGAATTAGGGCAGTGGACTAATTCACCCCTCCACTTT. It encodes CASSELGQWTNSPLHF.

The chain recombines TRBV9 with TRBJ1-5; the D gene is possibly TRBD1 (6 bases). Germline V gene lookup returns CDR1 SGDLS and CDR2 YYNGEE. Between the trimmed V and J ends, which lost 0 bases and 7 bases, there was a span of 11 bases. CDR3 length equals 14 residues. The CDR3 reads CASSVGGARQPQHF. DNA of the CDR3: TGTGCCAGCAGCGTAGGGGGGGCCCGGCAGCCCCAGCATTTT. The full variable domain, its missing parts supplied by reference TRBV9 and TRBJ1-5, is DSGVTQTPKHLITATGQRVTLRCSPRSGDLSVYWYQQSLDQGLQFLIQYYNGEERAKGNILERFSAQQFPDLHSELNLSSLELGDSALYFCASSVGGARQPQHFGDGTRLSIL.

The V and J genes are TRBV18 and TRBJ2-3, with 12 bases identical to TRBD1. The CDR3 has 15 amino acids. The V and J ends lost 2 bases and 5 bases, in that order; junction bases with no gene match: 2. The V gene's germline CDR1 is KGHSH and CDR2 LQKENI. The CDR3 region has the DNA TGTGCCAGCTCACCAGGGACAGGGGGCGTAGATACGCAGTATTTT. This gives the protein CASSPGTGGVDTQYF.

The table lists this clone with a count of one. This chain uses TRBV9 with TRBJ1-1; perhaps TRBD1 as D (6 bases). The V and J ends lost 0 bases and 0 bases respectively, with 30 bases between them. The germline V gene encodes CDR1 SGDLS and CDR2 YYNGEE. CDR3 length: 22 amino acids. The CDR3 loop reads CASSVGVDFRPRGSKMNTEAFF. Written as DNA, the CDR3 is TGTGCCAGCAGCGTAGGTGTGGATTTTCGTCCCAGGGGCAGCAAGATGAACACTGAAGCTTTCTTT.

For the CDR3, the DNA is TGCAGCGCGAAAACAGGGGTCCGAACTAATGAAAAACTGTTTTTT. Amino acids: CSAKTGVRTNEKLFF. V gene TRBV29-1 combines with J gene TRBJ1-4; 7 nucleotides line up with TRBD1. Germline CDR1 is SQVTM and CDR2 is ANQGSEA. V lost 7 bases to trimming and J lost 1 base; unmatched junction nucleotides: 9. This CDR3 has 15 residues.

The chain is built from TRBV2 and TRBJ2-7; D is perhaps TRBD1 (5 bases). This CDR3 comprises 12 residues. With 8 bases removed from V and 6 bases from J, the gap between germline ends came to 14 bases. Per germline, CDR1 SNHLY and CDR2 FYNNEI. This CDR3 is CASGPGSGEQYF. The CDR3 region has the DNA TGTGCCAGCGGTCCAGGGTCGGGCGAGCAGTACTTC.

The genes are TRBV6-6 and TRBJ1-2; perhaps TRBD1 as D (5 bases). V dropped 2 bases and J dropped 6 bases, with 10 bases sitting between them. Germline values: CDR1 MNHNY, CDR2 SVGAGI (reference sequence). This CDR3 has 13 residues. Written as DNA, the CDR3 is TGTGCCAGCAGTTACGACAGAGACGATGGCTACACCTTC. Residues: CASSYDRDDGYTF.

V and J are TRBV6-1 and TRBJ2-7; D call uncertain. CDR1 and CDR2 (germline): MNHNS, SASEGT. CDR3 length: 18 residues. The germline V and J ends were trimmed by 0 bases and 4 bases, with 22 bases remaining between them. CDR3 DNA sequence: TGTGCCAGCAGTGAAGCGGCAGTCGGGCTATTAAATACTTACGAGCAGTACTTC. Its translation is CASSEAAVGLLNTYEQYF.

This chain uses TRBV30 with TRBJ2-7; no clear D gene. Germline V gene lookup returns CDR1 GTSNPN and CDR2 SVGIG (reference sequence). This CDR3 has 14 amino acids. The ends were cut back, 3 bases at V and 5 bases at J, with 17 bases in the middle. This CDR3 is CAWRRGAVVDEQYF. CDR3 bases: TGTGCCTGGAGGAGAGGAGCCGTAGTGGACGAGCAGTACTTC.

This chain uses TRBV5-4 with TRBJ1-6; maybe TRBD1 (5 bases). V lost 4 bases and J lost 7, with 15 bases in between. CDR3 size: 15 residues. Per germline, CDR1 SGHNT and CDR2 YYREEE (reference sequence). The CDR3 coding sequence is TGTGCCAGCAGCGGTCGACAGATACCAAATTCACCCCTCCACTTT. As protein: CASSGRQIPNSPLHF.